The rows below give T cell receptor beta chains drawn from one sample of a study of T cell responses to AZD1222 COVID-19 vaccine. Here immunoSEQ multiplex PCR was the method, and the copy in TCRdb shows in-frame clones only, minus some. The top ten hold 1.5% to 2% of the sample, which has some 150,000 clones, 70% to 90% seen once. The sequencing used peripheral blood, collected on day 0 of AZD1222 vaccination. Source of these receptors: an adult in good health. Both conserved end residues are trimmed from each CDR3. Each record gives: V gene, clone size, CDR3 protein. Clone size appears in some rows only: once, few, many, or a class for an expanded clone.

v_gene: TRBV9; abundance: NA; CDR3aa: ASSVDGRTGQETQY
v_gene: TRBV19; abundance: few; CDR3aa: ASTRDRPGNTIY
v_gene: TRBV5-4; abundance: NA; CDR3aa: ASITTPGQSNYGYT
v_gene: TRBV5-1; abundance: NA; CDR3aa: ASSPTGQGAYEQY
v_gene: TRBV11-2; abundance: few; CDR3aa: ASSLYRRGTGELF
v_gene: TRBV19; abundance: NA; CDR3aa: ATLSGTGMNTEAF
v_gene: TRBV2; abundance: once; CDR3aa: ASSDAGANVLT
v_gene: TRBV6-2/TRBV6-3; abundance: NA; CDR3aa: ASSYGKGTGELF
v_gene: TRBV7-3; abundance: NA; CDR3aa: ASSLGTSADTQY
v_gene: TRBV6-5; abundance: NA; CDR3aa: ASNRDPVVAEAF
v_gene: TRBV30; abundance: NA; CDR3aa: AWSPLEGGGNQPQH
v_gene: TRBV11-2; abundance: NA; CDR3aa: ASSIGTVQETQY
v_gene: TRBV20-1; abundance: few; CDR3aa: SASRLAGGFYNEQF
v_gene: TRBV2; abundance: NA; CDR3aa: ASSEGSLYNEQF
v_gene: TRBV7-8; abundance: NA; CDR3aa: ASSRGPDEAF
v_gene: TRBV30; abundance: NA; CDR3aa: AWTGQAWGTEAF
v_gene: TRBV7-3; abundance: few; CDR3aa: ASSPLGGSTEAF
v_gene: TRBV5-1; abundance: NA; CDR3aa: ASSLVLGPEQF
v_gene: TRBV2; abundance: NA; CDR3aa: ASRATGRDSPLH
v_gene: TRBV29-1; abundance: once; CDR3aa: SVAQGAANEKLF
v_gene: TRBV6-6; abundance: once; CDR3aa: AGRDTINPEAF
v_gene: TRBV6-5; abundance: NA; CDR3aa: ASGKRGAGSNEQF
v_gene: TRBV30; abundance: once; CDR3aa: ASAGLTGELF
v_gene: TRBV5-1; abundance: NA; CDR3aa: ASSSTGLRALNIQY
v_gene: TRBV9; abundance: NA; CDR3aa: ASSVGGGGQPQH
v_gene: TRBV19; abundance: once; CDR3aa: ASSRTGGPNGYT
v_gene: TRBV7-8; abundance: NA; CDR3aa: ASSFGTGTYEQY
v_gene: TRBV4-1; abundance: NA; CDR3aa: ASSQSGTPGDSPLH
v_gene: TRBV15; abundance: NA; CDR3aa: ATSRDYFGQRGSFDNQPQH
v_gene: TRBV6-5; abundance: NA; CDR3aa: ASTGQGAFGQPQH
v_gene: TRBV9; abundance: NA; CDR3aa: ASSARTGSSGGYT